The subject of this entry is one TCR beta chain. The CDR3 has 16 amino acids. Germline CDR1 reads LNHDA; CDR2 reads SQIVND (reference sequence). Trimming took 4 bases from V and 2 from J; bases not matched to a gene: 8. The data were obtained in a study of OX40 agonist ivuxolimab in advanced cancers. As for the study in general: Partial responses occurred in three patients (one hepatocellular carcinoma, two cutaneous melanoma).

Patients were ruled out by autoimmune disease history or systemic immunosuppression. Repertoires were generated with immunoSEQ multiplex PCR, while TCRdb's copy carries only in-frame clones and drops some. The sample lists roughly 67,000 clones; around nine tenths were seen once. Sequencing was performed on CD4+ or CD8+ T cells sorted from blood, taken in a trial of the OX40 agonist ivuxolimab. This receptor was identified in an adult with an advanced solid tumor such as melanoma, head and neck, liver or kidney cancer. The chain is built from TRBV19 and TRBJ2-7; 10 nucleotides match TRBD1. In nucleotides, the CDR3 is TGTGCCAGTAGTAAACAGGGACAGGGGTCAACCTACGAGCAGTACTTC. Encoded protein: CASSKQGQGSTYEQYF.